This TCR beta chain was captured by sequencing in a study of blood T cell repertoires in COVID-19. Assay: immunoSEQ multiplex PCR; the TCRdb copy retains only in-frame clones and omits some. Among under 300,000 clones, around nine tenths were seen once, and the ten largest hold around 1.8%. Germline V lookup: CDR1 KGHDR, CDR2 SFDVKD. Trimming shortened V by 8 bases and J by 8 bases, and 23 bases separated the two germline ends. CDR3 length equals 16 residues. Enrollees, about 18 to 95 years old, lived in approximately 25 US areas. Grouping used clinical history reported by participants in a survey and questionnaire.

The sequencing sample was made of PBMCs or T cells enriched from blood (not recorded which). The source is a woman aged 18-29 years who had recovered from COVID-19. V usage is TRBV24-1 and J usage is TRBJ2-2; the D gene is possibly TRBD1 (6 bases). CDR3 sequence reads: CATIQNGKGVAGELFF. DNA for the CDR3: TGTGCCACCATCCAAAACGGAAAGGGGGTAGCGGGGGAGCTGTTTTTT.